These T cell receptor beta chains were read from a single sample in a study of T cell responses to AZD1222 COVID-19 vaccine. Data came from immunoSEQ multiplex PCR; TCRdb stores just in-frame clones and leaves some out. This table has 150,000 to 200,000 clones, around 92% appearing once. The sample here was peripheral blood, taken 28 days after the second AZD1222 dose. These receptors were taken from an adult who received the AZD1222 COVID-19 vaccine. CDR3s leave out the opening cysteine and the closing phenylalanine or tryptophan.

v_call cdr3_aa
TRBV19 ASTLTHSNQPQH
TRBV13 ASSPENRDWSTEAF
TRBV6-5 ASSPGYEAF
TRBV20-1 SASRTGGTHEQY
TRBV4-1 ASSQRIARRTEAF
TRBV4-1 ASSQGEGKGLAKNIQY
TRBV7-9 ASSLPGGGTEAF
TRBV4-2 ASSHGYEQY
TRBV20-1 SASRRAGGNQPQH
TRBV6-5 ASSPGQLNYEQY
TRBV9 ASSVGGAETQY
TRBV19 ASSMRGSYNEQF
TRBV5-5 ASSSLSRGVENEQF
TRBV5-4 ASSQQGVSGNTIY
TRBV5-1 ASSPRTGANTGELF
TRBV7-6 ASTQSQGITGELF
TRBV5-5 ASSPWTGDTGELF
TRBV7-2 ASSRDRAGTDTQY
TRBV14 ASSQVGGKEKLF
TRBV18 ASSPPGIQETQY
TRBV28 ASSLVGNSPLH
TRBV10-1 ASSSGDAKNIQY